These 21 T cell receptor beta chains came from one sample sequenced in a study of spatial heterogeneity in lung cancer. Points from the study as a whole: Tumoral mutation counts were tracked by counts of expanded intratumoral alpha and beta TCRs.

TCRdb analysed the 5' RACE reads with MiXCR anew, one entry per CDR3 protein. The table shows about 13,000 distinct CDR3 sequences, with about 6.8% occurring only once. Documented time point: sample taken at primary tumor resection. These receptors have no known antigen. This specimen consisted of lung tumor tissue, obtained at surgery. The receptors were sampled from a female donor with early-stage non-small cell lung cancer.

This clonotype was seen ten or more times. The chain is built from TRBV24-1 and TRBJ2-1; TRBD1 aligns across 9 bases. V lost 1 base and J lost 5; bases outside the gene matches: 5. Germline CDR1 reads KGHDR; CDR2 reads SFDVKD. CDR3 length: 16 residues. CDR3 sequence: CATSDFQGQGNNEQFF. CDR3 nucleotides: TGTGCCACCAGTGATTTCCAGGGACAGGGTAACAATGAGCAGTTCTTC.

This clonotype was picked up many times. The rearrangement links TRBV28 to TRBJ2-1; D possibly uses TRBD1 or TRBD2 (5 bases each). Germline CDR1 and CDR2: MDHEN and SYDVKM. The CDR3 totals 14 residues. With 1 base removed from V and 6 bases from J, the gap between germline ends came to 10 bases. The CDR3 here is CASSLFRDVNEQFF. In nucleotides, the CDR3 is TGTGCCAGCAGTTTATTTAGGGACGTCAATGAGCAGTTCTTC.

This clonotype appeared many times. The chain joins TRBV7-2 to TRBJ2-7; D possibly corresponds to TRBD2 (6 bases). CDR3 length: 15 residues. In germline, CDR1 is SGHTA, CDR2 FQGNSA. V lost 3 bases and J lost 0, with 12 bases in between. The CDR3: CASSFGTGSSYEQYF. CDR3 in DNA: TGTGCCAGCAGCTTTGGAACCGGGAGCTCCTACGAGCAGTACTTC.

By sample fraction, this clonotype is medium-sized. This chain links TRBV5-1 with TRBJ2-7; 11 bases are a match to TRBD2. Germline loops: CDR1 SGHRS, CDR2 YFSETQ. Unmatched junction bases numbered 5, after V lost 0 bases and J lost 6 bases. CDR3 size: 15 residues. The CDR3 is CASSLVAGGLGEQYF. CDR3 coding DNA: TGCGCCAGCAGCTTGGTAGCGGGAGGGCTCGGCGAGCAGTACTTC.

This clonotype was counted ten times or more. This chain joins TRBV7-2 and TRBJ1-1; D remains ambiguous. This CDR3 has 14 amino acids. V dropped 4 bases and J dropped 4 bases, with 13 bases sitting between them. The germline V gene encodes CDR1 SGHTA and CDR2 FQGNSA. CDR3 in DNA: TGTGCCAGCAGCTCTGGACTGGGGAGCACTGAAGCTTTCTTT. This encodes CASSSGLGSTEAFF.

This clonotype was observed many times. The chain links TRBV5-1 to TRBJ2-3, with D unclear. The V and J ends lost 4 bases and 0 bases respectively, with 9 bases between them. Germline V gene sequence: CDR1 SGHRS, CDR2 YFSETQ. The CDR3 contains 14 residues. CDR3 protein: CASSTQSSTDTQYF. CDR3 in DNA: TGCGCCAGCAGCACACAGAGTAGCACAGATACGCAGTATTTT.

This clonotype has at least ten counts. The CDR3 spells CASSMGGRGNQPQHF. Here the CDR3 DNA reads TGTGCCAGTAGTATGGGGGGCAGGGGAAATCAGCCCCAGCATTTT. This chain connects TRBV19 to TRBJ1-5; D may be TRBD1 (6 bases). The CDR3 covers 15 residues. The V gene lost 3 bases and the J gene lost 4 bases, with 13 bases spanning the gap. Germline values: CDR1 LNHDA, CDR2 SQIVND (reference sequence).

This clonotype was counted many times. V and J are TRBV6-2 or TRBV6-3 and TRBJ2-6; D may be TRBD1 (5 bases). V was shortened by 6 bases and J by 3 bases, with 15 bases between the two germline ends. Germline V gene lookup returns CDR1 MNHEY and CDR2 SVGEGT. This CDR3 comprises 16 residues. The CDR3 nucleotides read TGTGCCAGCAGCTCCAGGGAAGTCCGTGGGGCCAACGTCCTGACTTTC. Residues: CASSSREVRGANVLTF.

This clonotype was counted many times. V gene TRBV6-2 or TRBV6-3 combines with J gene TRBJ2-3; 7 nucleotides agree with TRBD2. This CDR3 region has 17 residues. Unmatched junction bases numbered 10, after V lost 2 bases and J lost 2 bases. CDR1 and CDR2 (germline): MNHEY, SVGEGT. CDR3 amino acids: CASSYPSGRFATDTQYF. CDR3 DNA sequence: TGTGCCAGCAGTTACCCTAGCGGAAGGTTCGCCACAGATACGCAGTATTTT.

This clonotype was detected ten times or more. The CDR3 loop reads CASSLTGDTIYF. CDR3 nucleotides: TGTGCCAGCAGCTTAACTGGGGACACCATATATTTT. The chain recombines TRBV7-9 with TRBJ1-3, with no clear D. Germline CDR1 reads SEHNR; CDR2 reads FQNEAQ (reference sequence). This CDR3 comprises 12 residues. Trimming took 2 bases from V and 8 from J, leaving 7 bases between them.

This clonotype was recorded at least ten times. This chain connects TRBV7-6 to TRBJ2-2, with D tentatively TRBD2 (7 bases). CDR3 size: 17 residues. Germline V gives CDR1 SGHVS, CDR2 FNYEAQ. V was cut by 1 base and J by 2 bases, with 14 bases left in between. Here the CDR3 DNA reads TGTGCCAGCAGCTTAGATCATGCGGGGGCTAACACCGGGGAGCTGTTTTTT. It translates to CASSLDHAGANTGELFF.

The sample holds many counts of this clonotype. The chain recombines TRBV6-1 with TRBJ2-1; 9 bases fit TRBD2. CDR1 and CDR2 from the germline V gene are MNHNS and SASEGT. V trimming: 4 bases; J trimming: 2 bases; junction bases outside the gene matches: 6. The CDR3 has 16 amino acids. The CDR3 DNA reads TGTGCCAGCAGTGGTAGCGGGAGTATCACCTACAATGAGCAGTTCTTC. This codes for CASSGSGSITYNEQFF.

This clonotype showed up many times. This chain connects TRBV30 to TRBJ2-1, with D possibly TRBD2 on 5 matching bases. Germline assignment: CDR1 GTSNPN and CDR2 SVGIG (reference sequence). With 5 bases removed from V and 5 bases from J, the gap between germline ends came to 16 bases. The CDR3 runs to 14 residues. The CDR3 nucleotides are TGTGCCTGGGGTAGAGGACTGTATAACAATGAGCAGTTCTTC. This codes for CAWGRGLYNNEQFF. Filled out from reference TRBV30 and TRBJ2-1, the complete variable domain reads SQTIHQWPATLVQPVGSPLSLECTVEGTSNPNLYWYRQAAGRGLQLLFYSVGIGQISSEVPQNLSASRPQDRQFILSSKKLLLSDSGFYLCAWGRGLYNNEQFFGPGTRLTVL.

This clonotype was recorded many times. The chain has TRBV5-1 and TRBJ2-3; no firm D call. Trimming removed 3 bases from V and 3 bases from J, with 8 bases in between. The CDR3 loop spans 13 amino acids. Germline lookup yields CDR1 SGHRS and CDR2 YFSETQ. CDR3 loop: CASSSLVTDTQYF. CDR3 DNA sequence: TGCGCCAGCAGCTCCCTGGTTACAGATACGCAGTATTTT. Full variable domain (rest looked up from reference TRBV5-1 and TRBJ2-3): KAGVTQTPRYLIKTRGQQVTLSCSPISGHRSVSWYQQTPGQGLQFLFEYFSETQRNKGNFPGRFSGRQFSNSRSEMNVSTLELGDSALYLCASSSLVTDTQYFGPGTRLTVL.

In this sample, this clonotype turned up a few times. The chain combines TRBV11-2 with TRBJ1-2, with a tentative D call TRBD1 (6 bases). Trimming took 4 bases from V and 4 from J, leaving 19 bases between them. Germline-derived CDR1 and CDR2 are SGHAT and FQNNGV. The CDR3 extends over 16 amino acids. The CDR3 sequence is CASSSPGRGKSYGYTF. CDR3 sequence (DNA): TGTGCCAGCAGCTCCCCGGGCAGGGGAAAGAGCTATGGCTACACCTTC.

This clonotype was picked up many times. Here the CDR3 DNA reads TGTGCCAGCACCGGGCCTCAGGAGAACACCGGGGAGCTGTTTTTT. Translation: CASTGPQENTGELFF. The chain couples TRBV12-3 or TRBV12-4 to TRBJ2-2; D gene ambiguous. CDR3 length: 15 residues. V lost 7 bases to trimming and J lost 1 base, with 13 bases between them.

By share, this clonotype ranks as medium-sized. J is TRBJ2-1 and V is TRBV6-6; D might be TRBD1 or TRBD2, each matching 5 bases. V was trimmed by 6 bases and J by 6 bases, leaving 42 bases between them. In germline, CDR1 is MNHNY, CDR2 SVGAGI (reference sequence). The CDR3 covers 23 residues. The CDR3 spells CASSPGTPATKAVGILRFNEQFF. Here the CDR3 DNA reads TGTGCCAGCAGCCCCGGGACGCCAGCAACTAAGGCCGTCGGCATACTGAGGTTCAATGAGCAGTTCTTC.

This clonotype was seen many times. CDR3 bases: TGTGCCAGCTCGACGACCGTGAAGGATGAGCAGTTCTTC. Amino acids: CASSTTVKDEQFF. This sequence joins TRBV27 and TRBJ2-1; D uncertain. The CDR3 has 13 residues. V shed 8 bases and J shed 8 bases, with 16 bases lying between them. CDR1 is MNHEY, CDR2 SMNVEV, per germline (reference sequence).

This clonotype was counted at least ten times. V is TRBV20-1 and J is TRBJ2-2; 9 nucleotides agree with TRBD1. The germline V gene encodes CDR1 DFQATT and CDR2 SNEGSKA (reference sequence). The CDR3 extends over 14 amino acids. Trimming removed 5 bases from V and 6 bases from J; junction bases left unmatched: 7. CDR3 coding DNA: TGCAGTGCTGAGACCGGGACAGGGCCCGGGGAGCTGTTTTTT. It is translated as CSAETGTGPGELFF.

This chain links TRBV20-1 with TRBJ1-2; the D is unclear. This CDR3 comprises 11 residues. CDR1 is DFQATT and CDR2 is SNEGSKA in the germline V gene (reference sequence). V shed 1 base and J shed 4 bases, with 4 bases lying between them. The CDR3 reads CSARVAYGYTF. The CDR3 DNA is TGCAGTGCTAGAGTCGCCTATGGCTACACCTTC.

In this sample, this clonotype is medium-sized (0.01 to 0.1%). The V and J genes are TRBV7-2 and TRBJ2-7, with 8 positions matching TRBD2. The ends lost 5 bases at V and 1 base at J; junction bases unmatched: 7. Per the germline V gene, CDR1 is SGHTA and CDR2 is FQGNSA. The CDR3 has 15 residues. The chain's CDR3 is CASSPRRGGSYEQYF. The CDR3, as DNA: TGTGCCAGCAGCCCCCGGCGCGGGGGGTCCTACGAGCAGTACTTC.